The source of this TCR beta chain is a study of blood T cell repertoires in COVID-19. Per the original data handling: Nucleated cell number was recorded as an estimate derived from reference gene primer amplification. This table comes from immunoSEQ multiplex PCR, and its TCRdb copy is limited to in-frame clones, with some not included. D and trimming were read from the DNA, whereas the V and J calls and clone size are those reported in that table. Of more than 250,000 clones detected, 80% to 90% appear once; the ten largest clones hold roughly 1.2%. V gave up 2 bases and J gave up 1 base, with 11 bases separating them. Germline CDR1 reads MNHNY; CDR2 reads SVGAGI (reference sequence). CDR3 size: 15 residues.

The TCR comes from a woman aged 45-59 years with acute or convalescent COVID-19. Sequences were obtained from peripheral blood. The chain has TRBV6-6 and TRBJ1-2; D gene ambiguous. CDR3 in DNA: TGTGCCAGCAGTTACGCAGCCACTATTAACTATGGCTACACCTTC. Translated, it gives CASSYAATINYGYTF.